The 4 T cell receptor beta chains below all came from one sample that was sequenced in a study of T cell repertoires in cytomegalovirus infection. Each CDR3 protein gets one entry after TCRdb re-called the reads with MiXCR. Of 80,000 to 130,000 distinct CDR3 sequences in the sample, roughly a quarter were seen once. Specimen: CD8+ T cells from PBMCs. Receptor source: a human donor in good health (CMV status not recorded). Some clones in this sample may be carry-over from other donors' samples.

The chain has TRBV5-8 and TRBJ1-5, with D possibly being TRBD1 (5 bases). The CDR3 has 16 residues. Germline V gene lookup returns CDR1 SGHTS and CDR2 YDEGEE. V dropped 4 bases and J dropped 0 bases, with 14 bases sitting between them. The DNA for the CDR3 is TGTGCCAGCAGCCCGGTACTAGGGGATAGCAATCAGCCCCAGCATTTT. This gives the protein CASSPVLGDSNQPQHF.

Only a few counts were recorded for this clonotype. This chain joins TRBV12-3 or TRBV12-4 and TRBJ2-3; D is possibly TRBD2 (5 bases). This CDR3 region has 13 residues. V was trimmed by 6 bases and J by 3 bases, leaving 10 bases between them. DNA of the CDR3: TGTGCCAGCAGACCAACTAGTACAGATACGCAGTATTTT. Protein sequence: CASRPTSTDTQYF.

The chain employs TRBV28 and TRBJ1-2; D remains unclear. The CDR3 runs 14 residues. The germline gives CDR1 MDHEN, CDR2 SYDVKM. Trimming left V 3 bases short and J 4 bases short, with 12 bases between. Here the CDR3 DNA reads TGTGCCAGCAGTTTGGTTAGCGGGTTCTATGGCTACACCTTC. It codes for CASSLVSGFYGYTF.

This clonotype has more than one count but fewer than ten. DNA for the CDR3: TGTGCCAGTCTTCAATCGGGACAGGGGGCGTCCCAGCATTTT. Protein product: CASLQSGQGASQHF. The genes are TRBV19 and TRBJ1-5, with 12 bases fitting TRBD1. After removal of 8 bases from V and 11 bases from J, the junction contained 10 bases not matched to a gene. This CDR3 has 14 amino acids. CDR1 is LNHDA and CDR2 is SQIVND in the germline V gene (reference sequence).